This T cell receptor (beta chain) was profiled in a study of regulatory T cells in long-lasting Graves disease. Study-level information: To qualify as persistent, Graves' disease required over 5 years of antithyroid drugs with positive TSH receptor antibodies.

Described time point: persistent/refractory GD, antithyroid drugs over 5 years with positive TRAb. The TCR library was prepared using RNA isolated from PBMCs. Guidelines of the American Thyroid Association were used to diagnose Graves' disease. In building TCR beta libraries, iRepertoire HTBI primers were used together with Arm-PCR of CDR3 regions. TCRdb processed the multiplex PCR reads anew with MiXCR; each CDR3 protein has one entry. The repertoire holds some 370,000 distinct CDR3 sequences, with roughly 23% as singletons. The CDR3 totals 15 residues. Germline V CDR1 and CDR2: SGHRS, YFSETQ. V was pared by 0 bases and J by 2 bases, with 11 bases between.

This sample comprised peripheral blood mononuclear cells (PBMCs), obtained when the disease was refractory, from a patient treated with antithyroid drugs. The gene calls are TRBV5-1 and TRBJ1-2; maybe TRBD1 (6 bases). The clonotype originates from a woman aged 40 to 55 with Graves disease. The chain's CDR3 is CASSLVQGGNYGYTF. The CDR3 nucleotides are TGCGCCAGCAGCTTGGTACAGGGAGGGAACTATGGCTACACCTTC. Full variable domain (rest looked up from reference TRBV5-1 and TRBJ1-2): KAGVTQTPRYLIKTRGQQVTLSCSPISGHRSVSWYQQTPGQGLQFLFEYFSETQRNKGNFPGRFSGRQFSNSRSEMNVSTLELGDSALYLCASSLVQGGNYGYTFGSGTRLTVV.